Listed below are T cell receptor beta chains from one sample, sequenced in a study of shared clonotypes between healthy human individuals. Some clones are missing from TCRdb's copy, which holds only in-frame ones; the method was immunoSEQ multiplex PCR. The data show some 1.1 million clones, with approximately 75% seen just once and 0.89% held by the top ten. The sequencing input was memory CD4+ T cells from PBMCs. These receptors were collected from a man between 18 and 35 years old in good health. Some clones in this sample may be carry-over from other donors' samples. Both conserved end residues are part of each CDR3. Each record gives: clone size, D gene, V gene, J gene, CDR3 protein, CDR3 DNA. The D gene is left open where the match is weak. For some rows the clone size is stated as once, few or many, or as a class when expanded; others skip it.

few	NA	TRBV28	TRBJ1-2	CASSGSFGYTF	TGTGCCAGCAGTGGATCTTTTGGCTACACCTTC
NA	TRBD1	TRBV15	TRBJ2-2	CASRTGGNTGELFF	TGTGCCTCAAGGACAGGGGGCAACACCGGGGAGCTGTTTTTT
NA	TRBD2	TRBV11-2	TRBJ2-2	CASSLVATSGGNTGELFF	TGTGCCAGCAGCTTAGTCGCGACTAGCGGTGGCAACACCGGGGAGCTGTTTTTT
many	NA	TRBV5-1	TRBJ1-3	CASSLAGNTIYF	TGCGCCAGCAGCTTGGCAGGAAACACCATATATTTT
NA	TRBD2	TRBV5-1	TRBJ2-1	CASSRGLASNEQFF	TGCGCCAGCAGCCGGGGACTAGCGAGCAATGAGCAGTTCTTC
once	NA	TRBV5-1	TRBJ2-5	CASTILGQETQYF	TGCGCCAGCACCATACTAGGTCAAGAGACCCAGTACTTC
NA	NA	TRBV9	TRBJ1-2	CASGGGEGYTF	TGTGCCAGCGGTGGCGGGGAGGGCTACACCTTC
NA	TRBD1	TRBV27	TRBJ1-2	CASSRTGLGGYTF	TGTGCCAGCAGTCGGACAGGGCTTGGGGGCTACACCTTC
NA	NA	TRBV7-2	TRBJ1-2	CASSSYAGTYGYTF	TGTGCCAGCAGCTCATACGCCGGGACCTATGGCTACACCTTC
NA	TRBD1	TRBV15	TRBJ1-2	CATSRVLQGAFGYTF	TGTGCCACCAGCAGAGTGCTACAGGGGGCATTTGGCTACACCTTC
NA	NA	TRBV27	TRBJ2-7	CASSLGGEIPYEQYF	TGTGCCAGCAGTTTAGGTGGAGAGATCCCCTACGAGCAGTACTTC
NA	NA	TRBV19	TRBJ1-1	CASTPRQPYPEAFF	TGTGCCAGTACCCCGAGGCAGCCCTACCCTGAAGCTTTCTTT
NA	TRBD1	TRBV5-8	TRBJ2-7	CASSWQGQAYEQYF	TGTGCCAGCAGCTGGCAAGGACAGGCCTACGAGCAGTACTTC
many	NA	TRBV11-2	TRBJ2-6	CASSSPWGPMGSGANVLTF	TGTGCCAGCAGCTCACCGTGGGGGCCAATGGGTTCTGGGGCCAACGTCCTGACTTTC
NA	NA	TRBV18	TRBJ2-5	CASSPPEGTQYF	TGTGCCAGCTCACCCCCGGAGGGGACCCAGTACTTC
NA	NA	TRBV4-2	TRBJ1-2	CASSQDWPNYGYTF	TGTGCCAGCAGCCAAGATTGGCCTAACTATGGCTACACCTTC
few	TRBD1	TRBV27	TRBJ1-2	CASRRGQGAAYGYTF	TGTGCCAGCAGGCGGGGACAGGGGGCTGCCTATGGCTACACCTTC
NA	NA	TRBV5-4	TRBJ2-7	CASSFGAYEQYF	TGTGCCAGCAGCTTCGGGGCGTACGAGCAGTACTTC
few	TRBD2	TRBV28	TRBJ2-3	CASSLQGGRLRQYF	TGTGCCAGCAGTTTACAAGGCGGGAGGCTACGGCAGTATTTT
once	NA	TRBV28	TRBJ1-5	CASSPRGGAVGQPQHF	TGTGCCAGCAGTCCCCGGGGTGGGGCTGTGGGTCAGCCCCAGCATTTT
NA	NA	TRBV10-3	TRBJ2-7	CAISESKQGTVIWGYEQYF	TGTGCCATCAGTGAGTCGAAACAGGGTACGGTAATCTGGGGCTACGAGCAGTACTTC
once	NA	TRBV27	TRBJ2-6	CASKALAGGQGGSGANVLTF	TGTGCCAGCAAGGCGCTTGCGGGAGGACAGGGAGGCTCTGGGGCCAACGTCCTGACTTTC
NA	NA	TRBV29-1	TRBJ1-1	CSVERDKANTEAFF	TGCAGCGTTGAACGGGACAAGGCCAACACTGAAGCTTTCTTT
few	NA	TRBV30	TRBJ1-5	CAWSVGGVQPQHF	TGTGCCTGGAGTGTAGGTGGAGTTCAGCCCCAGCATTTT
NA	TRBD1	TRBV10-1	TRBJ2-7	CASSAGQGREQYF	TGCGCCAGCAGTGCAGGACAGGGGAGGGAGCAGTACTTC
NA	NA	TRBV28	TRBJ2-7	CASSSRAYEQYF	TGTGCCAGCAGCTCCCGGGCCTACGAGCAGTACTTC
NA	NA	TRBV11-1	TRBJ2-1	CASSLQQPYEQFF	TGTGCCAGCAGCTTACAGCAACCATATGAGCAGTTCTTC
NA	NA	TRBV6-5	TRBJ2-7	CASSYSPETYEQYF	TGTGCCAGCAGTTACTCGCCAGAGACCTACGAGCAGTACTTC
few	NA	TRBV10-3	TRBJ1-4	CAISEMEEGKLFF	TGTGCCATCAGTGAGATGGAGGAAGGAAAACTGTTTTTT
NA	TRBD1	TRBV27	TRBJ1-6	CASSLRVDRSSYNSPLHF	TGTGCCAGCAGCTTACGGGTGGACAGGAGCTCCTATAATTCACCCCTCCACTTT
NA	NA	TRBV11-2	TRBJ2-7	CASSRTRAAGEQYF	TGTGCCAGCAGCCGAACCAGGGCAGCGGGCGAGCAGTACTTC
NA	TRBD1	TRBV7-9	TRBJ2-1	CASSPTTGGYEQFF	TGTGCCAGCAGCCCAACGACAGGGGGCTATGAGCAGTTCTTC
many	NA	TRBV5-8	TRBJ2-2	CASSLIGLNTGELFF	TGTGCCAGCAGCTTGATCGGCCTTAACACCGGGGAGCTGTTTTTT
NA	TRBD2	TRBV7-2	TRBJ2-2	CASRPGTSGSAGELFF	TGTGCCAGCAGACCCGGGACTAGCGGGAGTGCCGGGGAGCTGTTTTTT
NA	TRBD2	TRBV7-2	TRBJ2-3	CASSPSPSGRGADTQYF	TGTGCCAGCAGCCCATCCCCTAGCGGGAGGGGGGCAGATACGCAGTATTTT
once	TRBD1	TRBV11-2	TRBJ1-2	CASSYFRDRLNYGYTF	TGTGCCAGCAGCTATTTCCGGGACAGGCTTAACTATGGCTACACCTTC
NA	TRBD2	TRBV4-2	TRBJ2-6	CASSQALAGSSGANVLTF	TGTGCCAGCAGCCAAGCGCTAGCGGGAAGCTCTGGGGCCAACGTCCTGACTTTC
NA	NA	TRBV5-1	TRBJ1-2	CASSREDPGYGYTF	TGCGCCAGCAGCCGGGAGGACCCTGGATATGGCTACACCTTC
NA	TRBD2	TRBV5-1	TRBJ2-2	CASTRGDANTGELFF	TGCGCCAGCACTCGGGGGGACGCGAACACCGGGGAGCTGTTTTTT
NA	NA	TRBV5-1	TRBJ2-7	CASCPVPSSYEQYF	TGCGCCTCCTGCCCGGTCCCGAGCTCCTACGAGCAGTACTTC
once	NA	TRBV15	TRBJ1-2	CATSSLLGAGNYGYTF	TGTGCCACCAGCAGTCTTCTGGGAGCAGGGAACTATGGCTACACCTTC
NA	TRBD2	TRBV11-2	TRBJ2-7	CASSFRERAGGPYEQYF	TGTGCCAGCAGCTTCCGGGAAAGAGCGGGAGGTCCTTACGAGCAGTACTTC
NA	NA	TRBV15	TRBJ2-7	CATSPGTPTYEQYF	TGTGCCACCAGCCCCGGGACACCGACCTACGAGCAGTACTTC
NA	NA	TRBV7-9	TRBJ1-2	CASSPTRQGFGTF	TGTGCCAGCAGCCCAACCCGCCAGGGTTTTGGAACCTTC
many	NA	TRBV4-1	TRBJ2-5	CATGDPRGETQYF	TGCGCCACCGGGGACCCCCGAGGGGAGACCCAGTACTTC
once	NA	TRBV28	TRBJ2-2	CASSWGISGTNTGELFF	TGTGCCAGCAGCTGGGGGATCTCCGGGACCAACACCGGGGAGCTGTTTTTT
once	TRBD1	TRBV27	TRBJ2-7	CASSPTGTGGYEQYF	TGTGCCAGCAGCCCTACTGGGACAGGGGGCTACGAGCAGTACTTC
once	TRBD1	TRBV29-1	TRBJ1-5	CSVGDRGNQPQHF	TGCAGCGTTGGGGACAGGGGGAATCAGCCCCAGCATTTT
NA	NA	TRBV5-4	TRBJ2-1	CASSLVGSSNEQFF	TGTGCCAGCAGCTTAGTCGGGAGCTCCAATGAGCAGTTCTTC